Sequencing of this TCR beta chain was carried out in a study of Ad26.COV2.S vaccination and SARS-CoV-2 variants. Here immunoSEQ multiplex PCR was the method, and the copy in TCRdb shows in-frame clones only, minus some. In the table there are about 350,000 clones, about 92% of which are singletons. The CDR3 covers 14 residues. CDR1 is MNHNS and CDR2 is SASEGT in the germline V gene. Trimming removed 0 bases at V and 5 bases at J, with 11 bases between. This sequence originates from a human donor who had recovered from COVID-19. Sequences were derived from peripheral blood, sampled after recovery from COVID-19. The V gene is TRBV6-1, the J gene TRBJ2-7, with TRBD2 as a possible D gene (7 bases). The CDR3 sequence is CASSEAGGPHEQYF. The CDR3 DNA sequence: TGTGCCAGCAGTGAAGCGGGGGGGCCCCACGAGCAGTACTTC.